This is a list of T cell receptor beta chains from one sample in a study of cytomegalovirus exposure and HLA in healthy donors. Method: immunoSEQ multiplex PCR; TCRdb's copy keeps in-frame clones and lacks some. This sample has 60,000 to 85,000 clones, with 65% to 85% found just once. The specimen sequenced was PBMCs. Every receptor here comes from a man between 60 and 70 years old in good health and CMV-seropositive. Each CDR3 is given without its conserved first and last residue. Only part of the rows carry a size: once, few, many, or a class if the clone is expanded.

>TRBJ2-7|-|TRBV28
ASSFDRTLRYEQY
>TRBJ1-4|-|TRBV30
AWRGQGSPEKLF
>TRBJ1-2|-|TRBV2
ASRQGARNGYT
>TRBJ2-3|few|TRBV9
ASSVDPGQGADTQY
>TRBJ2-1|-|TRBV11-2
ASSLEGGRRYNEQF
>TRBJ1-1|-|TRBV13
ASSQWGMNTEAF
>TRBJ1-2|-|TRBV18
ASSPGLTPELVKSYT
>TRBJ2-1|-|TRBV7-3
ASSLAGGAGNEQF
>TRBJ1-5|-|TRBV28
ASVTGGNSNQPQH
>TRBJ1-6|few|TRBV1
TSSQRVPNSPLH
>TRBJ2-1|once|TRBV14
ASSQAAGRVSGNEQF
>TRBJ1-6|-|TRBV19
AVRDRENSPLH
>TRBJ2-4|-|TRBV20-1
SARSKNIQY
>TRBJ2-3|-|TRBV10-3
AIYPIETSTDTQY
>TRBJ2-7|-|TRBV2
ASTETGGGLYEQY
>TRBJ2-1|few|TRBV27
ASSFLSGRDNEQF
>TRBJ2-3|-|TRBV7-2
ASSLRDRKADTQY
>TRBJ2-5|-|TRBV30
AWSEDSGGTQY
>TRBJ2-5|-|TRBV6-1
ASTQGGDQY
>TRBJ1-1|-|TRBV7-9
SSSFGFGEAF
>TRBJ2-1|-|TRBV6-1
ASSEKTSGSGEKF
>TRBJ2-1|-|TRBV27
ASSFMANNEQF
>TRBJ1-5|few|TRBV10-3
AISGEDEVGQPQH
>TRBJ2-5|few|TRBV5-4
ASSLGGQETQY
>TRBJ2-1|-|TRBV7-2
ASSLLAGAGYNEQF
>TRBJ1-4|-|TRBV6-1
ASSDLSYGRVEKLF
>TRBJ2-2|-|TRBV9
ASSWAGGELF
>-|-|TRBV10-3
AIRREIAADSYEQY
>TRBJ1-3|-|TRBV28
ASSRGSSGNTIY